This passage covers 14 T cell receptor beta chains from one sample sequenced in a study of blood T cell repertoires in COVID-19. This table comes from immunoSEQ multiplex PCR, and its TCRdb copy is limited to in-frame clones, with some not included. The sample lists some 350,000 clones, 80% to 90% occurring once. The sample consisted of peripheral blood. The origin of the receptors is a woman aged 25-40 years with COVID-19, enrolled during active disease.

The V call is TRBV7-2, the J call TRBJ2-2, with a weak D call TRBD2 (7 bases). V was trimmed by 4 bases and J by 2 bases, leaving 14 bases between them. CDR3 size: 16 residues. Germline values: CDR1 SGHTA, CDR2 FQGNSA. CDR3 sequence: CASSYKGGANTGELFF. The CDR3 coding sequence is TGTGCCAGCAGCTACAAAGGGGGGGCCAACACCGGGGAGCTGTTTTTT.

The V call is TRBV11-2, the J call TRBJ1-4; weak D call: TRBD1 (6 bases). The germline V and J ends were trimmed by 11 bases and 3 bases, with 16 bases remaining between them. Per the germline V gene, CDR1 is SGHAT and CDR2 is FQNNGV. This CDR3 has 14 amino acids. The CDR3 DNA follows: TGTGCCTCGGGGGGCCGGGAAGCTAATGAAAAACTGTTTTTT. Residues: CASGGREANEKLFF.

CDR3 loop: CASSTEPGLGHEQYF. Written as DNA, the CDR3 is TGTGCCAGCAGCACCGAACCAGGACTGGGCCACGAGCAGTACTTC. The rearrangement uses TRBV7-2 and TRBJ2-7, with D possibly being TRBD2 (5 bases). V lost 5 bases and J lost 5, with 19 bases in between. The germline gives CDR1 SGHTA, CDR2 FQGNSA. This CDR3 has 15 amino acids. The whole variable domain, remainder taken from reference TRBV7-2 and TRBJ2-7, is GAGVSQSPSNKVTEKGKDVELRCDPISGHTALYWYRQSLGQGLEFLIYFQGNSAPDKSGLPSDRFSAERTGGSVSTLTIQRTQQEDSAVYLCASSTEPGLGHEQYFGPGTRLTVT.

J is TRBJ1-1 and V is TRBV5-6; TRBD1 matches at 7 bases. Germline V gene data show CDR1 as SGHDT and CDR2 as YYEEEE. With V trimmed by 4 bases and J by 6 bases, 6 bases remained unmatched. This CDR3 comprises 13 residues. The CDR3 reads CASSDRDRAEAFF. The CDR3 DNA reads TGTGCCAGCAGCGACAGGGATCGGGCTGAAGCTTTCTTT.

The rearrangement joins TRBV7-9 to TRBJ2-3, with 7 bases that match TRBD2. Germline CDR1 and CDR2: SEHNR and FQNEAQ (reference sequence). V was clipped by 3 bases and J by 5 bases; unmatched bases: 5. The CDR3 covers 14 residues. The CDR3 loop reads CASSFQGLLDTQYF. The DNA for the CDR3 is TGTGCCAGCAGCTTCCAGGGACTACTAGATACGCAGTATTTT.

The chain uses TRBV15 and TRBJ2-7, with 11 bases fitting TRBD1. The CDR3 is 14 amino acids. V gave up 9 bases and J gave up 0 bases; unmatched junction bases: 4. CDR1 and CDR2 from the germline V gene are LNHNV and YYDKDF (reference sequence). CDR3 amino acids: CATGDRGSSYEQYF. CDR3 nucleotide sequence: TGTGCCACAGGGGACAGGGGGAGCTCCTACGAGCAGTACTTC.

V usage is TRBV6-2 or TRBV6-3 and J usage is TRBJ2-5, with D possibly matching TRBD2 (5 bases). Germline V lookup: CDR1 MNHEY, CDR2 SVGEGT. The CDR3 covers 16 residues. Trimming removed 6 bases from V and 5 bases from J, with 22 bases in between. The CDR3 spells CASSHSFIHRRETQYF. CDR3 in DNA: TGTGCCAGCAGCCACAGCTTTATACATAGGAGGGAGACCCAGTACTTC.

This chain uses TRBV5-1 with TRBJ2-1, with 8 positions matching TRBD1. V lost 2 bases and J lost 2; bases outside the gene matches: 9. CDR1 is SGHRS, CDR2 YFSETQ, per germline. CDR3 length equals 17 residues. The CDR3 nucleotides are TGCGCCAGCAGCTTACAGGGGACAGGCCGGACCTACAATGAGCAGTTCTTC. Amino acids: CASSLQGTGRTYNEQFF. Based on the CDR3 plus reference TRBV5-1 and TRBJ2-1, the full variable domain is KAGVTQTPRYLIKTRGQQVTLSCSPISGHRSVSWYQQTPGQGLQFLFEYFSETQRNKGNFPGRFSGRQFSNSRSEMNVSTLELGDSALYLCASSLQGTGRTYNEQFFGPGTRLTVL.

The rearrangement uses TRBV27 and TRBJ2-2; D uncertain. The germline gives CDR1 MNHEY, CDR2 SMNVEV (reference sequence). Trimming took 3 bases from V and 6 from J, leaving 8 bases between them. CDR3 length: 13 amino acids. The CDR3 loop is CASSFVRAGELFF. For the CDR3, the DNA is TGTGCCAGCAGTTTTGTACGGGCCGGGGAGCTGTTTTTT.

The J gene is TRBJ1-1, the V gene TRBV19; perhaps TRBD1 as D (6 bases). The CDR3 is 16 residues long. V was trimmed by 6 bases and J by 0 bases, leaving 17 bases between them. The germline V gene encodes CDR1 LNHDA and CDR2 SQIVND (reference sequence). The CDR3 coding sequence is TGTGCCAGTAGGAGGGAGATGGGGGCCCTGAACACTGAAGCTTTCTTT. Translating gives CASRREMGALNTEAFF.

The chain is built from TRBV4-2 and TRBJ2-3; D perhaps matches TRBD1 (6 bases). The CDR3 is made up of 14 amino acids. Germline lookup yields CDR1 LGHNA and CDR2 YNFKEQ. Trimming stripped 3 bases from V and 0 bases from J, with 7 bases between. The CDR3 DNA reads TGTGCCAGCAGCCAGGGGGCGAGCACAGATACGCAGTATTTT. Protein: CASSQGASTDTQYF.

This chain uses TRBV10-3 with TRBJ2-5; 9 nucleotides align to TRBD2. Germline assignment: CDR1 ENHRY and CDR2 SYGVKD. This CDR3 is 17 amino acids long. V shed 0 bases and J 5 bases; nucleotides not matched to a gene: 10. Written as DNA, the CDR3 is TGTGCCATCAGTGAGTCGCGAGGTAGCGGGGGTTCGGAGACCCAGTACTTC. Its protein product is CAISESRGSGGSETQYF.

The chain employs TRBV2 and TRBJ2-7; 13 nucleotides line up with TRBD2. J gave up 0 bases and V 7 bases, and 12 bases lay outside the gene matches. Per germline, CDR1 SNHLY and CDR2 FYNNEI. The CDR3 is 18 amino acids. The chain's CDR3 is CASTAGSGLAGSSYEQYF. The CDR3 DNA reads TGTGCCAGCACCGCCGGTTCGGGACTAGCGGGGAGCTCCTACGAGCAGTACTTC.

This clone occurred once. This chain connects TRBV7-2 to TRBJ1-3; D is possibly TRBD1 (5 bases). V was clipped by 3 bases and J by 3 bases, with 21 bases between them. The CDR3 extends over 18 amino acids. Germline CDR1 and CDR2: SGHTA and FQGNSA. CDR3 protein: CASSFIHDSRARGNTIYF. The CDR3 nucleotides read TGTGCCAGCAGCTTTATTCATGACAGTAGAGCACGTGGAAACACCATATATTTT.